One sample yielded the 31 T cell receptor beta chains listed below, sequenced in a study of Graves' ophthalmopathy and Graves' hyperthyroidism. For repertoire sequencing, the TCR beta CDR3 regions were amplified from RNA transcripts. The workflow started with a first-round RT-PCR run with HTBI primers and then moved on to a second-round multiplex PCR. One entry per CDR3 protein results from TCRdb running MiXCR on the multiplex PCR reads. Among 400,000 or so distinct CDR3 sequences listed, 15% were seen once. The sequenced material came from peripheral blood. These receptors were obtained from a woman between 18 and 30 years old with stable Graves' hyperthyroidism.

This clonotype occurred many times. The gene calls are TRBV12-3 or TRBV12-4 and TRBJ2-2; D is possibly TRBD1 (5 bases). The CDR3 sequence is 15 residues long. Trimming removed 6 bases from V and 7 bases from J, with 18 bases in between. The CDR3 coding sequence is TGTGCCAGCAGACGATCCGACAGTGTCCGCGGGGAGCTGTTTTTT. Translating it yields CASRRSDSVRGELFF.

This clonotype was found many times. The V and J genes are TRBV6-1 and TRBJ1-2; D unresolved. CDR3 length: 11 amino acids. V dropped 7 bases and J dropped 6 bases, with 9 bases sitting between them. Germline CDR1 and CDR2: MNHNS and SASEGT. The CDR3 here is CASTLRDGYTF. The CDR3 coding sequence is TGTGCCAGCACCCTCCGGGATGGCTACACCTTC.

There are many counts of this clonotype. The V call is TRBV12-5, the J call TRBJ1-1, with 7 bases fitting TRBD1. Germline loops: CDR1 LGHNT, CDR2 FRNRAP. This CDR3 is 16 amino acids long. With V trimmed by 5 bases and J by 4 bases, 13 bases remained unmatched. CDR3 in DNA: TGTGCTAGTGGTCCCGCCCGACAGGGATCGGGCACTGAAGCTTTCTTT. Its translation: CASGPARQGSGTEAFF.

This clonotype was detected many times. The chain recombines TRBV10-3 with TRBJ1-1, with 10 bases aligning to TRBD1. V gave up 4 bases and J gave up 10 bases; unmatched junction bases: 3. The length of the CDR3 is 12 residues. From germline, CDR1 is ENHRY and CDR2 SYGVKD. The CDR3 loop reads CAISVRDRGAFF. CDR3 DNA sequence: TGTGCCATCAGTGTCCGGGACAGGGGAGCTTTCTTT.

There are a few counts of this clonotype. The V and J genes are TRBV7-2 and TRBJ1-5, with a weak D call TRBD1 (6 bases). The ends were cut back, 0 bases at V and 5 bases at J, with 11 bases in the middle. Looked up from germline, CDR1 is SGHTA and CDR2 is FQGNSA. This CDR3 has 15 residues. The CDR3 DNA is TGTGCCAGCAGCTTAGCGCAGGGGCTAGATCAGCCCCAGCATTTT. Translating gives CASSLAQGLDQPQHF.

About this clonotype: Its ends do not fully match the called genes, so a read error is possible. J is TRBJ2-7 and V is TRBV27; D call uncertain. CDR1 is MNHEY and CDR2 is SMNVEV in the germline V gene (reference sequence). The CDR3 runs 11 residues. Here the CDR3 reads CASSSGWFLNF. As DNA, the CDR3 is TGTGCCAGCAGCTCCGGGTGGTTTCTGAACTTC.

This clonotype was observed many times. The V call is TRBV6-2 or TRBV6-3, the J call TRBJ2-7; TRBD1 matches 9 bases. CDR1 and CDR2 from the germline V gene are MNHEY and SVGEGT. This CDR3 spans 15 amino acids. The V and J ends lost 0 bases and 7 bases, in that order; junction bases with no gene match: 7. The DNA for the CDR3 is TGTGCCAGCAGTTACTCGGGGACAGGGCTTGGGGAGCAGTACTTC. Translating it yields CASSYSGTGLGEQYF.

This clonotype was counted a few times. At one of its ends the junction is not consistent with the germline gene, which may arise from a read error. The V gene is TRBV5-8, the J gene TRBJ1-3, with 8 nucleotides matching TRBD1. In germline, CDR1 is SGHTS, CDR2 YDEGEE. This CDR3 has 16 amino acids. This CDR3 is CAGSPTGALSGNTIYF. CDR3 sequence (DNA): TGTGCCGGCAGCCCGACAGGGGCTCTCTCTGGAAACACCATATATTTT.

This rearrangement joins TRBV6-1 to TRBJ1-1; D remains unclear. The CDR3 loop spans 15 amino acids. V was pared by 1 base and J by 0 bases, with 9 bases between. Germline V lookup: CDR1 MNHNS, CDR2 SASEGT. The CDR3, as DNA: TGTGCCAGCAGTGAAGTTGACGGGGTGAACACTGAAGCTTTCTTT. Its translation: CASSEVDGVNTEAFF.

This chain joins TRBV12-3 or TRBV12-4 and TRBJ1-5, with 12 nucleotides matching TRBD1. CDR3 length: 18 amino acids. The V gene end was trimmed by 6 bases and the J gene end by 2 bases; junction bases not matched to a gene: 11. CDR3 protein: CASSPPGQGAWGNQPQHF. The CDR3 DNA reads as TGTGCCAGCAGCCCTCCGGGACAGGGGGCTTGGGGCAATCAGCCCCAGCATTTT.

In its sample, this clonotype was seen many times. The chain recombines TRBV24-1 with TRBJ1-5; D is unclear. The germline CDR1 and CDR2 sequences are KGHDR and SFDVKD. Between the trimmed V and J ends, which lost 5 bases and 0 bases, there was a span of 10 bases. This CDR3 has 15 amino acids. The CDR3 DNA follows: TGTGCCACCAGTGGGGGTTCCTTTAGCAATCAGCCCCAGCATTTT. Amino acids: CATSGGSFSNQPQHF.

This clonotype was found many times. The DNA for the CDR3 is TGTGCCAGCAGTTCAAATCCGATCTACGAGCAGTACTTC. Translating it yields CASSSNPIYEQYF. The chain is built from TRBV27 and TRBJ2-7; no definite D call. With 4 bases removed from V and 3 bases from J, the gap between germline ends came to 10 bases. Germline V gene sequence: CDR1 MNHEY, CDR2 SMNVEV (reference sequence). The CDR3 runs to 13 residues.

This clonotype has just a few counts. This chain uses TRBV6-5 with TRBJ2-7, with TRBD2 as a possible D gene (7 bases). Germline CDR1 reads MNHEY; CDR2 reads SVGAGI. The CDR3 contains 16 residues. V shed 0 bases and J shed 7 bases, with 19 bases lying between them. The CDR3 DNA is TGTGCCAGCAGTTACTCCGCGGCAGGGGTGGGGGGGGAGCAGTACTTC. It is translated as CASSYSAAGVGGEQYF.

The sample holds a few counts of this clonotype. The rearrangement uses TRBV4-1 and TRBJ2-5; D call uncertain. CDR1 and CDR2 (germline): MGHRA, YSYEKL. With 4 bases removed from V and 1 base from J, the gap between germline ends came to 10 bases. The CDR3 has 14 amino acids. CDR3 coding DNA: TGCGCCAGCAGCCGCAAGGGCCCCCAAGAGACCCAGTACTTC. Translated: CASSRKGPQETQYF.

This clonotype was detected many times. The chain has TRBV10-3 and TRBJ2-3; D uncertain. Deletions cut 5 bases from V and 3 bases from J, with 21 bases between. The CDR3 has 17 residues. Germline V CDR1 and CDR2: ENHRY, SYGVKD. The CDR3 region is CAISIPELGLETDTQYF. CDR3 nucleotide sequence: TGTGCCATCAGTATACCCGAACTCGGCCTGGAAACAGATACGCAGTATTTT.

This clonotype was detected many times. The CDR3 DNA is TGTGCCAGCAGCTTAGCTGCCGGGACAGGTACTACCTACGAGCAGTACTTC. Residues: CASSLAAGTGTTYEQYF. The chain recombines TRBV11-1 with TRBJ2-7; 8 bases are a match to TRBD1. The trim removed 0 bases at V and 2 bases at J, leaving 9 bases unmatched. There are 17 residues in the CDR3. CDR1 and CDR2 (germline): SGHAT, FQDESV (reference sequence).

This clonotype occurred many times. J is TRBJ2-3 and V is TRBV6-1; possible D gene TRBD2, 7 bases. Germline CDR1 and CDR2: MNHNS and SASEGT. The V end lost 7 bases, the J end lost 2 bases, and 13 bases lay between the germline ends. This CDR3 is built from 14 residues. This CDR3 reads CASIRGGDTDTQYF. CDR3 in DNA: TGTGCCAGCATCCGAGGGGGGGACACAGATACGCAGTATTTT.

This clonotype occurred many times. V and J are TRBV5-1 and TRBJ2-7, with D possibly TRBD1 on 6 matching bases. Germline CDR1 SGHRS, CDR2 YFSETQ. The germline V and J ends were trimmed by 4 bases and 2 bases, with 13 bases remaining between them. This CDR3 has 14 amino acids. CDR3 sequence reads: CASSPGTPAYEQYF. CDR3 DNA sequence: TGCGCCAGCAGCCCCGGGACACCCGCCTACGAGCAGTACTTC. The variable domain in full, completed from reference TRBV5-1 and TRBJ2-7, reads KAGVTQTPRYLIKTRGQQVTLSCSPISGHRSVSWYQQTPGQGLQFLFEYFSETQRNKGNFPGRFSGRQFSNSRSEMNVSTLELGDSALYLCASSPGTPAYEQYFGPGTRLTVT.

This clonotype was seen only a few times. The chain links TRBV5-1 to TRBJ2-2; D gene unclear. V lost 4 bases to trimming and J lost 5 bases, with 9 bases between them. Germline CDR1 and CDR2: SGHRS and YFSETQ. The CDR3 runs 13 residues. The DNA for the CDR3 is TGCGCCAGCAGCCTTGACGGAACCGGGGAGCTGTTTTTT. It specifies CASSLDGTGELFF.

This clonotype came up many times. This sequence joins TRBV6-5 and TRBJ1-5; tentative D call: TRBD1 (5 bases). Trimming removed 2 bases at V and 3 bases at J, with 11 bases between. The CDR3 is 15 residues long. Germline V gene sequence: CDR1 MNHEY, CDR2 SVGAGI. The CDR3 DNA reads TGTGCCAGCAGTTACGACGGGACGGCCAATCAGCCCCAGCATTTT. Its translation is CASSYDGTANQPQHF.

This clonotype was seen repeatedly, ten times or more. The rearrangement uses TRBV5-1 and TRBJ2-2; 9 bases fit TRBD1. The CDR3 consists of 15 residues. The germline gives CDR1 SGHRS, CDR2 YFSETQ. V trimming: 4 bases; J trimming: 0 bases; junction bases outside the gene matches: 1. CDR3 in amino acids: CASSDRGSNTGELFF. The CDR3 DNA sequence: TGCGCCAGCAGCGACAGGGGGTCGAACACCGGGGAGCTGTTTTTT.

V is TRBV24-1 and J is TRBJ2-7; 7 bases fit TRBD1. CDR3 length equals 12 residues. Looked up from germline, CDR1 is KGHDR and CDR2 is SFDVKD. Trimming took 6 bases from V and 3 from J; bases not matched to a gene: 1. The CDR3 region has the DNA TGTGCCACCAGTCGGACAGGCTACGAGCAGTACTTC. Amino acids: CATSRTGYEQYF.

V is TRBV14 and J is TRBJ2-7; no clear D. Germline values: CDR1 SGHDN, CDR2 FVKESK. CDR3 length: 14 amino acids. The V end lost 0 bases, the J end lost 1 base, and 7 bases lay between the germline ends. CDR3 amino acids: CASSQDLWSYEQYF. CDR3 nucleotide sequence: TGTGCCAGCAGCCAAGATCTCTGGTCCTACGAGCAGTACTTC. Together with reference TRBV14 and TRBJ2-7, the CDR3 gives the full variable domain: EAGVTQFPSHSVIEKGQTVTLRCDPISGHDNLYWYRRVMGKEIKFLLHFVKESKQDESGMPNNRFLAERTGGTYSTLKVQPAELEDSGVYFCASSQDLWSYEQYFGPGTRLTVT.

This rearrangement joins TRBV28 to TRBJ2-7; no firm D call. Trimming shortened V by 3 bases and J by 2 bases, and 11 bases separated the two germline ends. Germline CDR1 reads MDHEN; CDR2 reads SYDVKM. CDR3 length: 14 amino acids. The DNA for the CDR3 is TGTGCCAGCAGTTTCCTGCGTGGGGCCTACGAGCAGTACTTC. It is translated as CASSFLRGAYEQYF. Supplemented by reference TRBV28 and TRBJ2-7, the full variable domain reads DVKVTQSSRYLVKRTGEKVFLECVQDMDHENMFWYRQDPGLGLRLIYFSYDVKMKEKGDIPEGYSVSREKKERFSLILESASTNQTSMYLCASSFLRGAYEQYFGPGTRLTVT.

V and J are TRBV28 and TRBJ2-2; D ambiguous. Trimming removed 9 bases at V and 5 bases at J, with 22 bases between. This CDR3 region has 16 residues. The germline V gene has CDR1 MDHEN and CDR2 SYDVKM. CDR3 sequence (DNA): TGTGCCAGTAGCCCCGGCCACGGAGTCGGGACCGGGGAGCTGTTTTTT. Encoded protein: CASSPGHGVGTGELFF.

Many counts were recorded for this clonotype. CDR3 sequence: CASSTRGGDYGYTF. CDR3 sequence (DNA): TGCGCCAGCAGTACCAGGGGTGGGGACTATGGCTACACCTTC. The chain joins TRBV5-1 to TRBJ1-2; D possibly corresponds to TRBD1 (6 bases). CDR3 length equals 14 residues. Germline lookup yields CDR1 SGHRS and CDR2 YFSETQ. The V gene lost 5 bases and the J gene lost 3 bases, with 14 bases spanning the gap.

This clonotype was seen only a few times. The rearrangement links TRBV5-1 to TRBJ2-2, with no clear D. The CDR3 is 16 residues long. Looked up from germline, CDR1 is SGHRS and CDR2 is YFSETQ. V was shortened by 0 bases and J by 0 bases, with 9 bases between the two germline ends. The CDR3 protein is CASSLEARANTGELFF. For the CDR3, the DNA is TGCGCCAGCAGCTTGGAGGCGCGAGCGAACACCGGGGAGCTGTTTTTT.

The sample holds many counts of this clonotype. The rearrangement joins TRBV18 to TRBJ1-2; D remains unclear. The CDR3 runs to 13 residues. CDR1 and CDR2 (germline): KGHSH, LQKENI. The V gene lost 0 bases and the J gene lost 4 bases, with 6 bases spanning the gap. The CDR3 coding sequence is TGTGCCAGCTCACCACCGGGCGTCTATGGCTACACCTTC. This sequence encodes CASSPPGVYGYTF.

This clonotype has at least ten counts. The genes are TRBV20-1 and TRBJ1-1, with TRBD1 matching 7 bases. Germline trimming cut 3 bases from V and 9 bases from J; bases unmatched to any gene: 13. CDR1 is DFQATT and CDR2 is SNEGSKA in the germline V gene (reference sequence). The length of the CDR3 is 14 residues. DNA for the CDR3: TGCAGTGCTAGGGCAACTGGGACAGCCTTCCAAGCTTTCTTT. Amino acids: CSARATGTAFQAFF.

This clonotype was seen at least ten times. This chain connects TRBV6-1 to TRBJ1-5, with TRBD1 matching over 9 bases. With 9 bases clipped from V and 5 bases from J, the junction kept 8 bases outside the gene matches. The CDR3 runs to 14 residues. From germline, CDR1 is MNHNS and CDR2 SASEGT. The chain's CDR3 is CARGQGERHQPQHF. The CDR3 nucleotides are TGTGCCAGGGGACAGGGAGAGCGTCATCAGCCCCAGCATTTT.

The rearrangement uses TRBV4-1 and TRBJ1-5; no clear D gene. There are 14 residues in the CDR3. The V gene lost 1 base and the J gene lost 7 bases, with 11 bases spanning the gap. Germline lookup yields CDR1 MGHRA and CDR2 YSYEKL. The CDR3 bases are TGCGCCAGCAGCCAAGTCGGCAGTAGACAGCCCCAGCATTTT. Residues: CASSQVGSRQPQHF.